These 28 T cell receptor beta chains were all obtained from the same sample, sequenced in a study of cytomegalovirus exposure and HLA in healthy donors. PCR amplification relied on 60 Vbeta primers (plus 13 Jbeta primers). The assay was immunoSEQ multiplex PCR, and TCRdb's table has in-frame clones only and misses some. The sample gives around 120,000 clones, 60% to 85% of which show up once; 2.7% is in the top ten. Specimen: PBMCs. The source of these receptors is a woman in her 40s in good health and CMV-seropositive.

This clone was detected only a few times. V gene TRBV10-3 combines with J gene TRBJ1-2; 9 nucleotides line up with TRBD1. With 10 bases clipped from V and 6 bases from J, the junction kept 3 bases outside the gene matches. The CDR3 length is 11 residues. Germline V gene sequence: CDR1 ENHRY, CDR2 SYGVKD. The CDR3 nucleotides read TGTGCCACTGGACAGGGGAATGGCTACACCTTC. It translates to CATGQGNGYTF.

The chain uses TRBV5-1 and TRBJ2-3, with 12 positions matching TRBD2. V was pared by 4 bases and J by 2 bases, with 5 bases of the junction left unmatched. CDR1 is SGHRS and CDR2 is YFSETQ in the germline V gene. This CDR3 comprises 16 residues. CDR3 DNA sequence: TGCGCCAGCAGCACCGGACTAGCGGGAATCACAGATACGCAGTATTTT. Protein sequence: CASSTGLAGITDTQYF.

This clone was counted between two and nine times. The chain carries TRBV19 and TRBJ2-7; 12 bases map to TRBD1. J lost 7 bases, V lost 7 bases, and 5 bases had no gene match. This CDR3 region has 13 residues. Per the germline V gene, CDR1 is LNHDA and CDR2 is SQIVND (reference sequence). CDR3: CASKGDRGREQYF. The CDR3, as DNA: TGTGCCAGTAAAGGGGACAGGGGGCGTGAGCAGTACTTC.

J is TRBJ1-2 and V is TRBV6-1, with D maybe TRBD1 (5 bases). In germline, CDR1 is MNHNS, CDR2 SASEGT. Trimming shortened V by 10 bases and J by 7 bases, and 19 bases separated the two germline ends. CDR3 length: 13 amino acids. The CDR3 loop is CATRGGGALGYTF. For the CDR3, the DNA is TGTGCCACCCGGGGGGGAGGGGCTCTTGGCTACACCTTC.

V and J are TRBV6-1 and TRBJ2-5; 7 bases align to TRBD1. The DNA end lines up better with TRBJ2-7; the J call may be wrong. The V gene's germline CDR1 is MNHNS and CDR2 SASEGT. This CDR3 has 13 residues. In DNA, the CDR3 is TGTGCCAGCAGTGAAAATAACAGGGGCGAGCAGTACTTC. Protein: CASSENNRGEQYF.

The rearrangement uses TRBV6-4 and TRBJ2-3; 8 bases line up with TRBD1. V lost 9 bases to trimming and J lost 3 bases; unmatched junction nucleotides: 5. Looked up from germline, CDR1 is MRHNA and CDR2 is SNTAGT. There are 13 residues in the CDR3. CDR3 sequence: CASSGQGTDTQYF. CDR3 nucleotides: TGTGCCAGTTCCGGACAGGGAACAGATACGCAGTATTTT.

This chain joins TRBV2 and TRBJ2-7; TRBD1 matches 8 bases. V lost 3 bases, J lost 3 bases, and 4 bases stayed unmatched. This CDR3 has 14 residues. Germline loops: CDR1 SNHLY, CDR2 FYNNEI. CDR3 bases: TGTGCCAGCAGTGAGGGACAGGATTACTACGAGCAGTACTTC. This encodes CASSEGQDYYEQYF.

This clone has more than one count but fewer than ten. The chain joins TRBV5-1 to TRBJ2-3, with D possibly being TRBD1 (6 bases). Trimming stripped 0 bases from V and 1 base from J, with 6 bases between. CDR1 and CDR2 from the germline V gene are SGHRS and YFSETQ. CDR3 length equals 14 residues. CDR3 protein: CASSLGGRTDTQYF. CDR3 in DNA: TGCGCCAGCAGCTTGGGGGGGCGCACAGATACGCAGTATTTT.

This chain connects TRBV6-5 to TRBJ2-6; the D gene is possibly TRBD2 (5 bases). The CDR3 extends over 15 amino acids. Trimming removed 2 bases from V and 1 base from J, with 6 bases in between. In germline, CDR1 is MNHEY, CDR2 SVGAGI. The CDR3 DNA reads TGTGCCAGCAGTTACGAGGGATCTGGGGCCAACGTCCTGACTTTC. As protein: CASSYEGSGANVLTF.

The count of this clone is one. The genes are TRBV6-5 and TRBJ2-3, with D perhaps TRBD1 (5 bases). This CDR3 has 11 amino acids. Germline CDR1 MNHEY, CDR2 SVGAGI. Trimming took off 2 bases at V and 8 bases at J, with 5 bases between the two ends. The CDR3 bases are TGTGCCAGCAGTTACAGGGGTACGCAGTATTTT. As protein: CASSYRGTQYF.

Only one count was recorded for this clone. The rearrangement joins TRBV7-6 to TRBJ2-7; TRBD2 agrees at 9 bases. CDR1 is SGHVS and CDR2 is FNYEAQ in the germline V gene. This CDR3 comprises 17 residues. The J segment lost 7 bases and the V segment lost 2 bases, leaving 15 bases of the junction unmatched. This CDR3 reads CASSLSPLIAGVREQYF. Here the CDR3 DNA reads TGTGCCAGCAGCTTAAGCCCGCTAATAGCGGGAGTGCGGGAGCAGTACTTC. Combining the CDR3 with reference TRBV7-6 and TRBJ2-7 gives the whole variable domain GAGVSQSPRYKVTKRGQDVALRCDPISGHVSLYWYRQALGQGPEFLTYFNYEAQQDKSGLPNDRFSAERPEGSISTLTIQRTEQRDSAMYRCASSLSPLIAGVREQYFGPGTRLTVT.

The rearrangement joins TRBV18 to TRBJ2-7, with D possibly being TRBD1 (6 bases). The V gene lost 0 bases and the J gene lost 5 bases, with 8 bases spanning the gap. CDR1 is KGHSH and CDR2 is LQKENI in the germline V gene. The CDR3 is 13 residues long. This chain's CDR3 is CASSPPGGDEQYF. CDR3 nucleotides: TGTGCCAGCTCACCACCAGGGGGAGACGAGCAGTACTTC. The whole variable domain, filled in from reference TRBV18 and TRBJ2-7, reads NAGVMQNPRHLVRRRGQEARLRCSPMKGHSHVYWYRQLPEEGLKFMVYLQKENIIDESGMPKERFSAEFPKEGPSILRIQQVVRGDSAAYFCASSPPGGDEQYFGPGTRLTVT.

This chain joins TRBV5-1 and TRBJ1-6; D uncertain. Trimming pared 4 bases from V and 10 bases from J, leaving 18 bases between. This CDR3 comprises 15 residues. From germline, CDR1 is SGHRS and CDR2 YFSETQ. The CDR3 sequence is CASSPAVGQGSPLHF. The CDR3 bases are TGCGCCAGCAGCCCGGCGGTGGGTCAAGGATCACCCCTCCACTTT.

The V gene is TRBV7-3, the J gene TRBJ2-1, with TRBD2 identical over 14 bases. Trimming removed 5 bases from V and 4 bases from J; junction bases left unmatched: 4. CDR1 is SGHTA, CDR2 FQGTGA, per germline. The CDR3 is 16 residues long. DNA of the CDR3: TGTGCCAGCAGCACCGGGACTAGCGGGAGTTACAATGAGCAGTTCTTC. Its protein is CASSTGTSGSYNEQFF.

CDR3 loop: CASSEAWGGTGGEEQYF. The CDR3 coding sequence is TGTGCCAGCAGTGAAGCTTGGGGAGGGACAGGGGGCGAGGAGCAGTACTTC. This chain joins TRBV2 and TRBJ2-5; TRBD1 agrees at 12 bases. Germline assignment: CDR1 SNHLY and CDR2 FYNNEI. The CDR3 covers 17 residues. V gave up 0 bases and J gave up 11 bases; unmatched junction bases: 13.

The rearrangement joins TRBV4-1 to TRBJ2-2, with a weak D call TRBD1 (5 bases). Judging by the DNA end, TRBJ1-3 fits better; the J call may be wrong. Germline V CDR1 and CDR2: MGHRA, YSYEKL. The CDR3 totals 17 residues. The CDR3 DNA reads TGCGCCAGCAGCCAAGGTCCCGGTCAGGGTTATGGAAACACCATATATTTT. It specifies CASSQGPGQGYGNTIYF.

This clone occurred once. V gene TRBV4-3 combines with J gene TRBJ2-7; D may be TRBD1 (6 bases). The CDR3 runs to 13 residues. Germline CDR1 reads LGHNA; CDR2 reads YSLEER. The germline V and J ends were trimmed by 0 bases and 7 bases, with 10 bases remaining between them. CDR3: CASSQEQGLEQYF. DNA of the CDR3: TGCGCCAGCAGCCAAGAACAGGGCCTGGAGCAGTACTTC.

This rearrangement joins TRBV18 to TRBJ1-5; weak D call: TRBD1 (5 bases). Germline V gene lookup returns CDR1 KGHSH and CDR2 LQKENI. The CDR3 is 16 residues long. Between the trimmed V and J ends, which lost 6 bases and 4 bases, there was a span of 19 bases. The CDR3 loop is CASSRGLTALNQPQHF. The DNA of the CDR3 is TGTGCCAGCTCTCGGGGGTTAACAGCCCTGAATCAGCCCCAGCATTTT. Drawing the rest from reference TRBV18 and TRBJ1-5, the complete variable domain is NAGVMQNPRHLVRRRGQEARLRCSPMKGHSHVYWYRQLPEEGLKFMVYLQKENIIDESGMPKERFSAEFPKEGPSILRIQQVVRGDSAAYFCASSRGLTALNQPQHFGDGTRLSIL.

The rearrangement joins TRBV7-2 to TRBJ1-6, with D unresolved. The CDR3 has 14 amino acids. Germline lookup yields CDR1 SGHTA and CDR2 FQGNSA. V gave up 0 bases and J gave up 7 bases, with 7 bases separating them. This CDR3 reads CASSLAGRNSPLHF. The CDR3 bases are TGTGCCAGCAGCTTAGCTGGCAGGAATTCACCCCTCCACTTT.

The chain has TRBV6-1 and TRBJ2-3, with D unclear. Germline V gene sequence: CDR1 MNHNS, CDR2 SASEGT. V lost 5 bases and J lost 5, with 8 bases in between. This CDR3 is built from 12 residues. The CDR3 sequence is CASSPLRDTQYF. The CDR3 DNA reads TGTGCCAGCAGTCCCCTCCGAGATACGCAGTATTTT.

This clone has only one observation. This chain joins TRBV11-2 and TRBJ2-5; TRBD2 matches 9 bases. The CDR3 is 16 amino acids. The V and J ends lost 0 bases and 2 bases, in that order; junction bases with no gene match: 4. Germline V gene lookup returns CDR1 SGHAT and CDR2 FQNNGV. CDR3 nucleotide sequence: TGTGCCAGCAGCTTAGAGGGCGGGGGGGAACAAGAGACCCAGTACTTC. Translation: CASSLEGGGEQETQYF.

The V gene is TRBV11-2, the J gene TRBJ2-7; 8 bases align to TRBD2. V gave up 1 base and J gave up 3 bases; unmatched junction bases: 2. Germline values: CDR1 SGHAT, CDR2 FQNNGV. The CDR3 is made up of 14 amino acids. The CDR3, as DNA: TGTGCCAGCAGCTTAGTCGCGGGGGGCTACGAGCAGTACTTC. It specifies CASSLVAGGYEQYF.

V gene TRBV2 combines with J gene TRBJ2-7, with a tentative D call TRBD2 (5 bases). This CDR3 comprises 14 residues. Deletions cut 0 bases from V and 6 bases from J, with 12 bases between. CDR1 is SNHLY and CDR2 is FYNNEI in the germline V gene. The DNA of the CDR3 is TGTGCCAGCAGTGAAGCGCTTCGGGGAATCGAGCAGTACTTC. Its translation: CASSEALRGIEQYF.

The rearrangement uses TRBV6-5 and TRBJ2-7; the match to TRBD1 covers 12 bases. The ends lost 1 base at V and 5 bases at J; junction bases unmatched: 6. CDR3 length: 16 residues. CDR1 and CDR2 from the germline V gene are MNHEY and SVGAGI. As DNA, the CDR3 is TGTGCCAGCAGTTACTTACGGGGACAGGGGGCTAACGAGCAGTACTTC. It specifies CASSYLRGQGANEQYF.

The J gene is TRBJ2-5, the V gene TRBV10-3; 7 bases map to TRBD1. CDR1 and CDR2 (germline): ENHRY, SYGVKD. The V gene end was trimmed by 6 bases and the J gene end by 2 bases; junction bases not matched to a gene: 3. This CDR3 comprises 13 residues. In nucleotides, the CDR3 is TGTGCCATCAGACAGGGGTTGCAAGAGACCCAGTACTTC. This gives the protein CAIRQGLQETQYF.

This clone was found once. This sequence joins TRBV19 and TRBJ1-1; weak D call: TRBD1 (6 bases). The CDR3 has 14 residues. The V end lost 3 bases, the J end lost 4 bases, and 12 bases lay between the germline ends. Germline V gene lookup returns CDR1 LNHDA and CDR2 SQIVND (reference sequence). The CDR3, as DNA: TGTGCCAGTAGTATGACCCAGGGGACCACTGAAGCTTTCTTT. Encoded protein: CASSMTQGTTEAFF.

J is TRBJ1-2 and V is TRBV7-2; D remains ambiguous. The V gene's germline CDR1 is SGHTA and CDR2 FQGNSA. V gave up 2 bases and J gave up 7 bases, with 5 bases separating them. CDR3 length equals 11 residues. CDR3 sequence: CASSLMSGYTF. CDR3 bases: TGTGCCAGCAGCTTAATGAGTGGCTACACCTTC.

CDR3 DNA: TGTGCCAGCAGTCCTCCGCGGGGGGGGAACACCGGGGAGCTGTTTTTT. The encoded protein is CASSPPRGGNTGELFF. The V call is TRBV28, the J call TRBJ2-2, with 9 bases matching TRBD2. J was trimmed by 1 base and V by 5 bases; bases with no gene match: 5. This CDR3 spans 16 amino acids. CDR1 is MDHEN and CDR2 is SYDVKM in the germline V gene.